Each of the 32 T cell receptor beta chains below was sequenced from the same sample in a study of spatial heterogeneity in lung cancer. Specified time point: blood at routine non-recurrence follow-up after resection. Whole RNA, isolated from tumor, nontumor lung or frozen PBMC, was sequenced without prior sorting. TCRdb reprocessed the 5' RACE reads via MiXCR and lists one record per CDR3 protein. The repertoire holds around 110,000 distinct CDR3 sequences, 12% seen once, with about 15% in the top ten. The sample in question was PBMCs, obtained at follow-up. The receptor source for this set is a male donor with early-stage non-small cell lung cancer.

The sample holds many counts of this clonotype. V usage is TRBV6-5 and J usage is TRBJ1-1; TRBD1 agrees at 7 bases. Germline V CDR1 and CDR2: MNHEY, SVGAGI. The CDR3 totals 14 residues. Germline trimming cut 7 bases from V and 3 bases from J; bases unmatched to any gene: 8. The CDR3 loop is CASNQIGGYTEAFF. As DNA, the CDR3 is TGTGCCAGCAACCAAATAGGGGGCTACACTGAAGCTTTCTTT.

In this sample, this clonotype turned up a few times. CDR3 sequence reads: CASSSRDATNTGELFF. CDR3 DNA: TGTGCCAGCAGCTCCCGGGACGCCACGAACACCGGGGAGCTGTTTTTT. The V and J genes are TRBV7-2 and TRBJ2-2; D tentatively fits TRBD1 or TRBD2 (5 bases each). V lost 4 bases to trimming and J lost 0 bases, with 12 bases between them. CDR3 length equals 16 residues. From germline, CDR1 is SGHTA and CDR2 FQGNSA.

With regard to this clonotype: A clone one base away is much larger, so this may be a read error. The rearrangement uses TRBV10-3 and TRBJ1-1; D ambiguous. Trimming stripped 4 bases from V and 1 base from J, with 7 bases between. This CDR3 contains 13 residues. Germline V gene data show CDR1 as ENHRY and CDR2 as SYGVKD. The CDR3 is CAISALANTEAFF. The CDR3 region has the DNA TGTGCCATCAGTGCGTTGGCGAACACTGAAGCTTTCTTT.

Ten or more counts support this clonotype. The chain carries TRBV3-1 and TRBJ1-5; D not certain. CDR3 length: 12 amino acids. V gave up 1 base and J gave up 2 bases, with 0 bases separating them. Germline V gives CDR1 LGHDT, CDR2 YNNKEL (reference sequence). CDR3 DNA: TGTGCCAGCAGCCAAGGCAATCAGCCCCAGCATTTT. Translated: CASSQGNQPQHF.

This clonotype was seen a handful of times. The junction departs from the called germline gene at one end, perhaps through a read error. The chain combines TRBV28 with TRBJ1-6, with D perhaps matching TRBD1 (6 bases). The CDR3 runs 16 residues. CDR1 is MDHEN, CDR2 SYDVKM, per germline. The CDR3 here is CASSSPGGQGNSPLDF. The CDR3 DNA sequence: TGTGCCAGCAGTTCCCCCGGGGGGCAGGGTAATTCACCCCTCGACTTT.

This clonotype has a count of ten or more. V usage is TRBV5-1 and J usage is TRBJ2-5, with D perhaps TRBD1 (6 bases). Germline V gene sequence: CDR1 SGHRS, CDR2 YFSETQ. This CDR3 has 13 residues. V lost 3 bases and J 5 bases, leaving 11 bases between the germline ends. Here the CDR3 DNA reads TGCGCCAGCAGCTCGGGACAACCGGAGACCCAGTACTTC. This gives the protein CASSSGQPETQYF.

In nucleotides, the CDR3 is TGTGCCAGCTCACTCTCAGCCAGTAAGGACGAGCAGTACTTC. Amino acid sequence: CASSLSASKDEQYF. V and J are TRBV18 and TRBJ2-7; D ambiguous. The CDR3 is 14 residues long. V lost 4 bases and J lost 5, with 15 bases in between. Germline CDR1 is KGHSH and CDR2 is LQKENI.

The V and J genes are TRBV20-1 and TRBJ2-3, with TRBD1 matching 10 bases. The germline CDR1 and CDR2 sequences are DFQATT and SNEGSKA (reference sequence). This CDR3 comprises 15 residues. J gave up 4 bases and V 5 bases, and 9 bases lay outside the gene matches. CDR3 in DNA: TGCAGTGCTCTCCGGGACAGGGGATTCTCAGATACGCAGTATTTT. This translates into CSALRDRGFSDTQYF.

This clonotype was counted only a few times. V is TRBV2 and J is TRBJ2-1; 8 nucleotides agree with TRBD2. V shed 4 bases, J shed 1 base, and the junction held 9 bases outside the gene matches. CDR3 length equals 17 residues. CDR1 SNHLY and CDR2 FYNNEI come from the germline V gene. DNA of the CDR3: TGTGCCAGCAGTGGGGTTAGCGGGGCCACTTCCTACAATGAGCAGTTCTTC. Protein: CASSGVSGATSYNEQFF.

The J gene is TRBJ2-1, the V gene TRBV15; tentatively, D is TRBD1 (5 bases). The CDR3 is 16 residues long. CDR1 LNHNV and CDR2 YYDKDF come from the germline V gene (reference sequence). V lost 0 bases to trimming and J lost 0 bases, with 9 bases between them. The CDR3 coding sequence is TGTGCCACCAGCAGAGATCAGGGCAGCTCCTACAATGAGCAGTTCTTC. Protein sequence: CATSRDQGSSYNEQFF.

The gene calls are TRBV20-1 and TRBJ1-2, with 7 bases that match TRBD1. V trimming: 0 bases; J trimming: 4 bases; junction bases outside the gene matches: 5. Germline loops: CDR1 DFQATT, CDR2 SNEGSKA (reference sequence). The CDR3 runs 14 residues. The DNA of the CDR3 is TGCAGTGCTAGAGATCTGACAGGGACCTATGGCTACACCTTC. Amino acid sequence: CSARDLTGTYGYTF.

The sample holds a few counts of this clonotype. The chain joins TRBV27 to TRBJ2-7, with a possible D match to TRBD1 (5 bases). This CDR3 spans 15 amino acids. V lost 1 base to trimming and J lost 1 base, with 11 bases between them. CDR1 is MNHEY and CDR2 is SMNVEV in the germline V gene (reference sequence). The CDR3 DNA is TGTGCCAGCAGTTTATGGCAGGGCCGGTCCTACGAGCAGTACTTC. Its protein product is CASSLWQGRSYEQYF.

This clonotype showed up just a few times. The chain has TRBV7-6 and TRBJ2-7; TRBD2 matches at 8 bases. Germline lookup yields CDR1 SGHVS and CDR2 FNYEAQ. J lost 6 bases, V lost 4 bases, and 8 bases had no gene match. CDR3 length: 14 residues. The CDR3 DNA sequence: TGTGCCAGCAGCTCGACTAGCGCCGGCGGCGAGCAGTACTTC. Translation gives CASSSTSAGGEQYF.

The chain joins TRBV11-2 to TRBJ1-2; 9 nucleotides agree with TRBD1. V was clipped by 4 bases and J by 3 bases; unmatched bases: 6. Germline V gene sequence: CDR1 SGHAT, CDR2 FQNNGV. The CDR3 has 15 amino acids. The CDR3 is CASSSPGQGDYGYTF. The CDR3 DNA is TGTGCCAGCAGCTCGCCGGGACAGGGTGACTATGGCTACACCTTC.

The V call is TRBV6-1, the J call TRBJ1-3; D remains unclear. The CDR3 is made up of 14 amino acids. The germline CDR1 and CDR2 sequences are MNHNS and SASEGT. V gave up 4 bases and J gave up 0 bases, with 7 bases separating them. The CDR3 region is CASSGTGSGNTIYF. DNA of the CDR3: TGTGCCAGCAGTGGAACGGGCTCTGGAAACACCATATATTTT.

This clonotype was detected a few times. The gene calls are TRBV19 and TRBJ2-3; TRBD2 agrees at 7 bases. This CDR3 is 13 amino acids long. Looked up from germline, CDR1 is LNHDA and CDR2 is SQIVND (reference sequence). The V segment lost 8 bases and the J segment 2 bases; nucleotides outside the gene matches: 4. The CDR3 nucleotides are TGTGCCAGTTCCCGGGGGGACACAGATACGCAGTATTTT. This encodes CASSRGDTDTQYF.

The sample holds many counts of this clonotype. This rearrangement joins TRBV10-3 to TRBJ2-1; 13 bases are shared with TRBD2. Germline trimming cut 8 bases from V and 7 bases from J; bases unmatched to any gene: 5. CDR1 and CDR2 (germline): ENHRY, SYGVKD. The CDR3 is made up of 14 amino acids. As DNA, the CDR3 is TGTGCCATCGATACTAGCGGGGGGGCAAATGAGCAGTTCTTC. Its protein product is CAIDTSGGANEQFF.

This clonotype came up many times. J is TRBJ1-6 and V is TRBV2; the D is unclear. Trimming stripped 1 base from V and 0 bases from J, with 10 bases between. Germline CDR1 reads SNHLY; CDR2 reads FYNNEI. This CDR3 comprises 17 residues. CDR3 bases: TGTGCCAGCAGTGAAGGCTACGGAAGCTCCTATAATTCACCCCTCCACTTT. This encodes CASSEGYGSSYNSPLHF.

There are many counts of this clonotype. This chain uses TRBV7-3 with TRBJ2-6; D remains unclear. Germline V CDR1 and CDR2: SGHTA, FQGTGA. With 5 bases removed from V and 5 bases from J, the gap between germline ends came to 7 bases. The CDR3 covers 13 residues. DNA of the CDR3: TGTGCCAGCAGCCCATGGCGGGCCAACGTCCTGACTTTC. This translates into CASSPWRANVLTF. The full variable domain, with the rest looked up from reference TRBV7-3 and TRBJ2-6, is GAGVSQTPSNKVTEKGKYVELRCDPISGHTALYWYRQSLGQGPEFLIYFQGTGAADDSGLPNDRFFAVRPEGSVSTLKIQRTERGDSAVYLCASSPWRANVLTFGAGSRLTVL.

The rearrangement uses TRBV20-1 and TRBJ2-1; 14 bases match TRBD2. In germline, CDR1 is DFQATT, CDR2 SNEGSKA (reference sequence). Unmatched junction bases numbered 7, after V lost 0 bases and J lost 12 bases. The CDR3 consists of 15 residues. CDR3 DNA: TGCAGTGCTAGAGATCCTGGACTAGCGGGGGGTAGGCAGTTCTTC. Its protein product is CSARDPGLAGGRQFF.

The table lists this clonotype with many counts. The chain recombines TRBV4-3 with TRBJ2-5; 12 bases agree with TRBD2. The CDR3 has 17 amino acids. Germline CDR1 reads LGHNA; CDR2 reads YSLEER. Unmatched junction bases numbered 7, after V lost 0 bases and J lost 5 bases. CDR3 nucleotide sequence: TGCGCCAGCAGCCAAGATTTCCTAGCGGGGGGGCCGGAGACCCAGTACTTC. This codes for CASSQDFLAGGPETQYF.

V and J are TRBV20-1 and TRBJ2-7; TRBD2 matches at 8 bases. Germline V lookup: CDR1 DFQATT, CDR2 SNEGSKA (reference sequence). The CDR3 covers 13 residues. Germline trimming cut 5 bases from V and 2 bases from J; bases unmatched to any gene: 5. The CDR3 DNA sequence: TGCAGTGCTTTGCGGGGGGCCCCCTACGAGCAGTACTTC. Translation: CSALRGAPYEQYF.

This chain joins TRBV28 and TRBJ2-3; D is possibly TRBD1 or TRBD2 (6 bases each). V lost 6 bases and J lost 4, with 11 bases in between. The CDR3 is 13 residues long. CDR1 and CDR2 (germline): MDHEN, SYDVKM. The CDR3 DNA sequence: TGTGCCAGCAGGGGGGCTAGCGCAGATACGCAGTATTTT. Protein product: CASRGASADTQYF. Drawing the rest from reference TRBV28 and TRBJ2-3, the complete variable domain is DVKVTQSSRYLVKRTGEKVFLECVQDMDHENMFWYRQDPGLGLRLIYFSYDVKMKEKGDIPEGYSVSREKKERFSLILESASTNQTSMYLCASRGASADTQYFGPGTRLTVL.

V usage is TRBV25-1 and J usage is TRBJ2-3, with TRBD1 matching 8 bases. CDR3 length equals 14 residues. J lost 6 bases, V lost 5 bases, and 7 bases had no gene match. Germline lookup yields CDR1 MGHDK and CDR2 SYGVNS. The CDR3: CASSFRGHPDTQYF. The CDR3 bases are TGTGCCAGCAGTTTCAGGGGGCATCCCGATACGCAGTATTTT.

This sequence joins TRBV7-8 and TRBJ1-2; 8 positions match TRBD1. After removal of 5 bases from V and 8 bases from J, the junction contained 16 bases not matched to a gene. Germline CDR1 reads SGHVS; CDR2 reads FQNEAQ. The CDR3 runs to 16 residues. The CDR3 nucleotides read TGTGCCAGCAGCCTCCGGACAGGGCGATCTGTCGAAGGCTACACCTTC. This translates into CASSLRTGRSVEGYTF.

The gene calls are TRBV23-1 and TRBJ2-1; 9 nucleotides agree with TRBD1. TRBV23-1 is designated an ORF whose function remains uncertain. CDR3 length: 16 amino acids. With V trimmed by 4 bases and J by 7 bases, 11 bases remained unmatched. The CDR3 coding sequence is TGCGCCAGCAGTCGCAGCAACAGGGGGCGTAGGAATGAGCAGTTCTTC. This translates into CASSRSNRGRRNEQFF.

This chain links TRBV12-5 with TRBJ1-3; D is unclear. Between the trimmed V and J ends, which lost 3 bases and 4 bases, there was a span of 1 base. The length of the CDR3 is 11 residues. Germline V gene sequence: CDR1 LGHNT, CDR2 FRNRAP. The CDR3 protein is CASGFGNTIYF. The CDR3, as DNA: TGTGCTAGTGGTTTCGGAAACACCATATATTTT.

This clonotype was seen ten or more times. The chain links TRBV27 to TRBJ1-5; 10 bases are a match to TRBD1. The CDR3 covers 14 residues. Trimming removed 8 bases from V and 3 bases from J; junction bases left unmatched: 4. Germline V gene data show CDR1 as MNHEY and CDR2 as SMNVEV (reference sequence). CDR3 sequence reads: CASRDRGLNQPQHF. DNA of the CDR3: TGTGCCAGCCGTGACAGGGGGCTCAATCAGCCCCAGCATTTT.

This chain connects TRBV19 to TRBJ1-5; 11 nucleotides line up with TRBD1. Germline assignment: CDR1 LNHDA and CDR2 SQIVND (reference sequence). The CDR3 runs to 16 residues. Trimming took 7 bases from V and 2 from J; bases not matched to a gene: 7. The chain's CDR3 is CASTARGQGGNQPQHF. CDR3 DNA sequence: TGTGCCAGTACCGCCAGGGGACAGGGGGGCAATCAGCCCCAGCATTTT.

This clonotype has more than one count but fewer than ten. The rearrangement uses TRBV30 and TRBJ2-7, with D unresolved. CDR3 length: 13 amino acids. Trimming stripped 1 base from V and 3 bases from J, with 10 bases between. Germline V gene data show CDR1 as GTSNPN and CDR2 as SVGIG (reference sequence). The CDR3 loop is CAWSAPVDYEQYF. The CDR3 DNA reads TGTGCCTGGAGTGCCCCCGTTGACTACGAGCAGTACTTC.

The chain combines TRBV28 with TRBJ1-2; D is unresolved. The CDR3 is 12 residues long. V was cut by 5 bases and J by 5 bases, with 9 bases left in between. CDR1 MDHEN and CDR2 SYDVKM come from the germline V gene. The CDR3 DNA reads TGTGCCAGCAGTAGGACGCATTATGGCTACACCTTC. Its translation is CASSRTHYGYTF.

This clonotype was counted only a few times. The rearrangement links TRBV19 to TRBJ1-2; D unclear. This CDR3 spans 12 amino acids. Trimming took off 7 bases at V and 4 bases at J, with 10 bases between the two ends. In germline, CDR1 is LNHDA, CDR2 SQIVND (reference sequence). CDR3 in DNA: TGTGCCAGTATTTCGTCCGCCTATGGCTACACCTTC. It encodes CASISSAYGYTF.